The 9 T cell receptor beta chains presented below share a single source sample, sequenced in a study of blood T cell repertoires in COVID-19. The data were produced by immunoSEQ multiplex PCR, yet TCRdb's version contains in-frame clones alone and is incomplete. The data show about 30,000 clones, with about 85% seen just once and over 8.5% held by the top ten. Material for sequencing was peripheral blood. All receptors derive from a human donor in a cohort sampled during active COVID-19.

This clone is a singleton in its sample. The rearrangement joins TRBV21-1 to TRBJ1-5; TRBD1, the table's D call, lacks a check against the DNA. TRBV21-1 is marked as a pseudogene. The CDR3 is made up of 17 amino acids. The CDR3 loop is CASSRDPQGRGNQPQHF. The CDR3 nucleotides read TGTGCCAGCAGCAGAGACCCCCAGGGAAGGGGAAATCAGCCCCAGCATTTT.

This clone has just a few counts. The chain has TRBV19 and TRBJ2-2; D is undetermined. The CDR3 consists of 13 residues. Deletions cut 9 bases from V and 2 bases from J, with 10 bases between. Germline V lookup: CDR1 LNHDA, CDR2 SQIVND (reference sequence). The CDR3 DNA reads TGTGCCAGCATGAGGATAAACACCGGGGAGCTGTTTTTT. Protein sequence: CASMRINTGELFF.

This rearrangement joins TRBV19 to TRBJ1-5; 8 bases are shared with TRBD1. The CDR3 consists of 16 residues. V dropped 6 bases and J dropped 2; count of bases not matched to a gene: 9. Germline lookup yields CDR1 LNHDA and CDR2 SQIVND (reference sequence). CDR3 sequence: CASRDRAYQGNQPQHF. The CDR3 nucleotides are TGTGCCAGTAGGGACAGGGCATACCAGGGCAATCAGCCCCAGCATTTT.

The chain carries TRBV11-2 and TRBJ2-5; 9 nucleotides match TRBD1. The ends lost 7 bases at V and 5 bases at J; junction bases unmatched: 11. The CDR3 consists of 15 residues. Germline-derived CDR1 and CDR2 are SGHAT and FQNNGV. The CDR3 sequence is CASIGQGTPGETQYF. As DNA, the CDR3 is TGTGCCAGCATCGGACAGGGGACTCCTGGGGAGACCCAGTACTTC.

The J gene is TRBJ1-1, the V gene TRBV5-1; D is unresolved. V gave up 0 bases and J gave up 2 bases, with 8 bases separating them. CDR3 size: 14 residues. Germline values: CDR1 SGHRS, CDR2 YFSETQ. The CDR3 reads CASSLVAGNTEAFF. The CDR3 DNA sequence: TGCGCCAGCAGCTTGGTTGCGGGCAACACTGAAGCTTTCTTT.

This clone was recorded only once. V and J are TRBV6-1 and TRBJ2-1; TRBD2 aligns across 9 bases. The CDR3 is 13 residues long. The V gene end was trimmed by 7 bases and the J gene end by 8 bases; junction bases not matched to a gene: 6. Germline V CDR1 and CDR2: MNHNS, SASEGT. The CDR3 reads CASMRGGRYEQFF. The CDR3 region has the DNA TGTGCCAGCATGCGGGGGGGCCGATATGAGCAGTTCTTC.

The CDR3 spells CSANREETQYF. CDR3 DNA: TGCAGTGCGAACAGGGAGGAGACCCAGTACTTC. The V gene is TRBV20-1, the J gene TRBJ2-5; possible D gene TRBD1, 6 bases. Germline CDR1 and CDR2: DFQATT and SNEGSKA (reference sequence). V lost 6 bases and J lost 5, with 10 bases in between. The CDR3 sequence is 11 residues long.

V and J are TRBV9 and TRBJ2-2, with D maybe TRBD2 (5 bases). V was trimmed by 0 bases and J by 4 bases, leaving 10 bases between them. The CDR3 is 15 amino acids. Germline assignment: CDR1 SGDLS and CDR2 YYNGEE. The CDR3 bases are TGTGCCAGCAGCGTAGGACGGGGTGTCACCGGGGAGCTGTTTTTT. This encodes CASSVGRGVTGELFF. The full variable domain, rest sourced from reference TRBV9 and TRBJ2-2, is DSGVTQTPKHLITATGQRVTLRCSPRSGDLSVYWYQQSLDQGLQFLIQYYNGEERAKGNILERFSAQQFPDLHSELNLSSLELGDSALYFCASSVGRGVTGELFFGEGSRLTVL.

The rearrangement joins TRBV7-9 to TRBJ2-1; TRBD2 matches at 7 bases. With V trimmed by 11 bases and J by 0 bases, 7 bases remained unmatched. The CDR3 totals 14 residues. The germline gives CDR1 SEHNR, CDR2 FQNEAQ (reference sequence). The CDR3 region is CASRAGSSYNEQFF. CDR3 nucleotide sequence: TGTGCCTCAAGAGCGGGGAGCTCCTACAATGAGCAGTTCTTC.